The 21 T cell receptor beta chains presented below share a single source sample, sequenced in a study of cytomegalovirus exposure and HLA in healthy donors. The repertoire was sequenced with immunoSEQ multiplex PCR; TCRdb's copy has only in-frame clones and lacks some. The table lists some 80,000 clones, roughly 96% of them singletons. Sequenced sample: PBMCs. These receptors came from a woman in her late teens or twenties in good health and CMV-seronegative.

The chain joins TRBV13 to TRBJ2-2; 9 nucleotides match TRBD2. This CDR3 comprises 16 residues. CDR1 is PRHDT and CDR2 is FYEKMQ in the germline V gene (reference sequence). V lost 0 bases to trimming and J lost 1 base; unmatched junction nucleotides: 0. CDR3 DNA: TGTGCCAGCAGCTTAGGAGCGGGGGGGAACACCGGGGAGCTGTTTTTT. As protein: CASSLGAGGNTGELFF.

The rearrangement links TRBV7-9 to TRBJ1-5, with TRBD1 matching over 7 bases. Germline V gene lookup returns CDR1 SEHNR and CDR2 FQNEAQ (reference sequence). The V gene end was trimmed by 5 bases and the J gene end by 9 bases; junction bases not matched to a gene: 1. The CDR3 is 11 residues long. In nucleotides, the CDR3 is TGTGCCAGCAGCCAGGGGGGGCCCCAGCATTTT. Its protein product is CASSQGGPQHF. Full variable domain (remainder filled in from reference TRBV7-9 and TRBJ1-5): DTGVSQNPRHKITKRGQNVTFRCDPISEHNRLYWYRQTLGQGPEFLTYFQNEAQLEKSRLLSDRFSAERPKGSFSTLEIQRTEQGDSAMYLCASSQGGPQHFGDGTRLSIL.

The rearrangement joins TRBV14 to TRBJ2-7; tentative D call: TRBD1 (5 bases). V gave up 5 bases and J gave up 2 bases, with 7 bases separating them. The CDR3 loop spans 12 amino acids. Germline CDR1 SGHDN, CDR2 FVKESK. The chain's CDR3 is CASSDSPYEQYF. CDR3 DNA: TGTGCCAGCAGCGACAGCCCCTACGAGCAGTACTTC.

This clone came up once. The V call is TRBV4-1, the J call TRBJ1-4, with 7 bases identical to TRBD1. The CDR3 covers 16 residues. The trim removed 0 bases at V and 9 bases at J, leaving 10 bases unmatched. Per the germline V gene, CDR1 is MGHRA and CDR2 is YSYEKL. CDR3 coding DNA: TGCGCCAGCAGCCAAGATCTTGACAGGGTGGAGAAAAAACTGTTTTTT. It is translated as CASSQDLDRVEKKLFF.

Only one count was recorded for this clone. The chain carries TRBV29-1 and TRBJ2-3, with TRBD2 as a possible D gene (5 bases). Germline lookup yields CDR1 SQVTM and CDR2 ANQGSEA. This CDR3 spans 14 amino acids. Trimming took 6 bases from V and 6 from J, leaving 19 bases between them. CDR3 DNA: TGCAGCGTGGTTAGCGACACAAGGACGGATACGCAGTATTTT. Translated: CSVVSDTRTDTQYF.

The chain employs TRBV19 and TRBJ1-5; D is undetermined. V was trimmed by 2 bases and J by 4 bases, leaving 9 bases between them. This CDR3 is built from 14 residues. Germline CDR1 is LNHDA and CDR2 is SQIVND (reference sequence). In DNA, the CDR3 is TGTGCCAGTAGTATATTGGGGAGTAATCAGCCCCAGCATTTT. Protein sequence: CASSILGSNQPQHF.

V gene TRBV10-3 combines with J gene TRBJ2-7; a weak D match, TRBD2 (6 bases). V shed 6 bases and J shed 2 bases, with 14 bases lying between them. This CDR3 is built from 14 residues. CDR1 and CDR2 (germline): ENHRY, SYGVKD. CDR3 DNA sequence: TGTGCCATCAGCGACCTCGCGGGGACCTACGAGCAGTACTTC. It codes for CAISDLAGTYEQYF.

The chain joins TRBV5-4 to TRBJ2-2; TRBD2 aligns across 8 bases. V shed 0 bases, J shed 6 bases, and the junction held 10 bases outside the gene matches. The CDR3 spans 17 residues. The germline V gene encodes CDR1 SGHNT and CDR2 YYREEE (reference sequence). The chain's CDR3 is CASSLAPAGALPGELFF. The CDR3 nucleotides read TGTGCCAGCAGCTTGGCACCAGCGGGAGCCCTACCCGGGGAGCTGTTTTTT.

The CDR3 sequence: CATSSRDRLDEAFF. In DNA, the CDR3 is TGTGCCACCAGCAGCCGAGACAGGCTTGATGAAGCTTTCTTT. This chain joins TRBV15 and TRBJ1-1, with TRBD1 as a possible D gene (6 bases). Germline V gene data show CDR1 as LNHNV and CDR2 as YYDKDF (reference sequence). V lost 3 bases, J lost 7 bases, and 15 bases lay in between. This CDR3 spans 14 amino acids.

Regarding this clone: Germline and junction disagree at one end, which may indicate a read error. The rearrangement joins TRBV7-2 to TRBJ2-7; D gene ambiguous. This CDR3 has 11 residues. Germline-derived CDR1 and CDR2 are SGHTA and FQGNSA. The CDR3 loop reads CASSPSHEQYF. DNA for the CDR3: TGTGCCAGCAGCCCCTCCCACGAGCAGTACTTC.

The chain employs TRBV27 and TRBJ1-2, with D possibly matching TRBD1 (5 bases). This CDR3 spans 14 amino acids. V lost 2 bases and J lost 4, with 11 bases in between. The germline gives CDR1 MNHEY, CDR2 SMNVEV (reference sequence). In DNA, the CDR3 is TGTGCCAGCAGTTTAGACCGACAGCTCTATGGCTACACCTTC. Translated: CASSLDRQLYGYTF.

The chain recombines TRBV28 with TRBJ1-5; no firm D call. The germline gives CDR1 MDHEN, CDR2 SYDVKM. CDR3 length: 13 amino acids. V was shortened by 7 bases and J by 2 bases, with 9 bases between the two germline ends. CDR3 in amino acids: CASTYGGNQPQHF. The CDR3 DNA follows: TGTGCCAGCACCTACGGGGGCAATCAGCCCCAGCATTTT. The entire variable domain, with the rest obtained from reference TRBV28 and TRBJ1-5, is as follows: DVKVTQSSRYLVKRTGEKVFLECVQDMDHENMFWYRQDPGLGLRLIYFSYDVKMKEKGDIPEGYSVSREKKERFSLILESASTNQTSMYLCASTYGGNQPQHFGDGTRLSIL.

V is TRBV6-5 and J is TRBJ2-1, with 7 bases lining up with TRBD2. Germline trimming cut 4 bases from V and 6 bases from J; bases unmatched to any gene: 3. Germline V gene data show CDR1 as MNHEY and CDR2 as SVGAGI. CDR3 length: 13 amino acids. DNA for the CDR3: TGTGCCAGCAGTTGGGGAGGGATCAATGAGCAGTTCTTC. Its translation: CASSWGGINEQFF.

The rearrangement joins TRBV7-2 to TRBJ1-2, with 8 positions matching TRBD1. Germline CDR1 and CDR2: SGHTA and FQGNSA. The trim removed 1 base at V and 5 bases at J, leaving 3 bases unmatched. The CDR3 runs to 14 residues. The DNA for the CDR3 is TGTGCCAGCAGCTTAGTTCGACAGGGGTATGGCTACACCTTC. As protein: CASSLVRQGYGYTF. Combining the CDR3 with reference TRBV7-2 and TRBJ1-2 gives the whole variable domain GAGVSQSPSNKVTEKGKDVELRCDPISGHTALYWYRQSLGQGLEFLIYFQGNSAPDKSGLPSDRFSAERTGGSVSTLTIQRTQQEDSAVYLCASSLVRQGYGYTFGSGTRLTVV.

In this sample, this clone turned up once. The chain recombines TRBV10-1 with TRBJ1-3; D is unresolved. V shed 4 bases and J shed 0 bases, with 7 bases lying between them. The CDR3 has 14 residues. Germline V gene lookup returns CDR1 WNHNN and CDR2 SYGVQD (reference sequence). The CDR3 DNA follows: TGCGCCAGCAGTGTTGGCTCCTCTGGAAACACCATATATTTT. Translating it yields CASSVGSSGNTIYF.

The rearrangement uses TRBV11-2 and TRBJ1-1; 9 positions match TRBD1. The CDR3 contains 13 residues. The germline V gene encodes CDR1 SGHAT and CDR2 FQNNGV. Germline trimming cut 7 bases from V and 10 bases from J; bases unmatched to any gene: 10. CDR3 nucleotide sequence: TGTGCCAGCACCCCGGGACAGGGTGGCGTAGCTTTCTTT. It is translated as CASTPGQGGVAFF.

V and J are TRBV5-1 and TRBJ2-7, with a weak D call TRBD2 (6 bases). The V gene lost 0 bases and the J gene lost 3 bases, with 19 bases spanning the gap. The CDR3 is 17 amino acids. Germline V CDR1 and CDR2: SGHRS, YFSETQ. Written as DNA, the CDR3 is TGCGCCAGCAGCTTGGCCGGTGCGGGGTCCATGGTCTACGAGCAGTACTTC. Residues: CASSLAGAGSMVYEQYF.

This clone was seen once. The CDR3: CAWSAGGSGNTIYF. The CDR3 nucleotides are TGTGCCTGGAGTGCAGGGGGCTCTGGAAACACCATATATTTT. The chain is built from TRBV30 and TRBJ1-3, with TRBD1 matching 7 bases. CDR1 is GTSNPN and CDR2 is SVGIG in the germline V gene (reference sequence). V lost 1 base and J lost 0; bases outside the gene matches: 0. The CDR3 is 14 amino acids. The full variable domain, its missing parts supplied by reference TRBV30 and TRBJ1-3, is SQTIHQWPATLVQPVGSPLSLECTVEGTSNPNLYWYRQAAGRGLQLLFYSVGIGQISSEVPQNLSASRPQDRQFILSSKKLLLSDSGFYLCAWSAGGSGNTIYFGEGSWLTVV.

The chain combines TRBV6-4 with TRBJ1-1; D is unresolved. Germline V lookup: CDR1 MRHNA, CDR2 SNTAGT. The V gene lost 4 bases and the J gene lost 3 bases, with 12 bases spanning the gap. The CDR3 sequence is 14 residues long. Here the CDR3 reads CASSVGFGDTEAFF. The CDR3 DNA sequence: TGTGCCAGCAGTGTAGGATTCGGGGACACTGAAGCTTTCTTT.

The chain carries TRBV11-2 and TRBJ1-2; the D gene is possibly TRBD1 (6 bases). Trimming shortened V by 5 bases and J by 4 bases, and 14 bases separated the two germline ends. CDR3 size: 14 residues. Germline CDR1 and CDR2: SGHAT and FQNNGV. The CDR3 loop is CASSLQGLSYGYTF. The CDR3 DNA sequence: TGTGCCAGCAGCCTCCAGGGGCTCTCCTATGGCTACACCTTC.

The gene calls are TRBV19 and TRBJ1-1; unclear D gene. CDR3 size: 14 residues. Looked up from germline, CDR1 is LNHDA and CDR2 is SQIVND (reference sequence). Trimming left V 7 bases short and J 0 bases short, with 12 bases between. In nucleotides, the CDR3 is TGTGCCAGTACCTATGGGCAAATGAACACTGAAGCTTTCTTT. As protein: CASTYGQMNTEAFF.